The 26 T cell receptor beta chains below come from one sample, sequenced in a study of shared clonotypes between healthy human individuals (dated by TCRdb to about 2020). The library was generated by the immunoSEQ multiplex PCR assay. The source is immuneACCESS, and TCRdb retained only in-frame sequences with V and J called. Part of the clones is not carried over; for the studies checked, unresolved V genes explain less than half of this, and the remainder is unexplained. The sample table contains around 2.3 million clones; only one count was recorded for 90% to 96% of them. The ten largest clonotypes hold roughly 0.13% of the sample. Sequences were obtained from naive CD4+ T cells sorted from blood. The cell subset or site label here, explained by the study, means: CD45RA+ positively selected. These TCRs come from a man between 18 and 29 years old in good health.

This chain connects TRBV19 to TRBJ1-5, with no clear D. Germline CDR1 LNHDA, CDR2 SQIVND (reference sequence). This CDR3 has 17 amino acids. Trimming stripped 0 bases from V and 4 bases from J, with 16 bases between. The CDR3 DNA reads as TGTGCCAGTAGTATAGATAATGTAGGCCGCGGAAATCAGCCCCAGCATTTT. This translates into CASSIDNVGRGNQPQHF.

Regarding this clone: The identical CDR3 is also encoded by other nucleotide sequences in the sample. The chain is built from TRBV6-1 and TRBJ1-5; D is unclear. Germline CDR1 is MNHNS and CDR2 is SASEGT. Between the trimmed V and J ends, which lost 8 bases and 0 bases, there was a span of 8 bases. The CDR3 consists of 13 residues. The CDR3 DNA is TGTGCCAGCGGAGAGTATAGCAATCAGCCCCAGCATTTT. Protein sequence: CASGEYSNQPQHF.

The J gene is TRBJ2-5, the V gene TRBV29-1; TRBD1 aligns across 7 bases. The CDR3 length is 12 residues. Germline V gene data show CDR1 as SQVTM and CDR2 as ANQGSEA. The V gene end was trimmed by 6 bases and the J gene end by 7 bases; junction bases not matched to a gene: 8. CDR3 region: CSVDSDRTTQYF. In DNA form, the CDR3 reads TGCAGCGTCGATTCGGACAGGACGACCCAGTACTTC.

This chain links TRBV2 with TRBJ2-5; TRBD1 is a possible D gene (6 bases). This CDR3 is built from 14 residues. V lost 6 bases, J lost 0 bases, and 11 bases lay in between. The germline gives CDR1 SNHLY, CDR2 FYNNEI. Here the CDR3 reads CASRATGYQETQYF. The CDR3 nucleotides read TGTGCCAGCAGGGCCACAGGGTACCAAGAGACCCAGTACTTC. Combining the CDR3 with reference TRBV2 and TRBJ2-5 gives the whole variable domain EPEVTQTPSHQVTQMGQEVILRCVPISNHLYFYWYRQILGQKVEFLVSFYNNEISEKSEIFDDQFSVERPDGSNFTLKIRSTKLEDSAMYFCASRATGYQETQYFGPGTRLLVL.

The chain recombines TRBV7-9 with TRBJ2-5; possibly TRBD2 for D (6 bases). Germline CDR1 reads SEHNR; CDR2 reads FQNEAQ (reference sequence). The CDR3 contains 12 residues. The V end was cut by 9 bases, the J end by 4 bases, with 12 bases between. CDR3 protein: CASWEVTETQYF. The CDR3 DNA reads TGTGCCAGTTGGGAGGTCACAGAGACCCAGTACTTC.

CDR3: CASSYQLITDTQYF. The CDR3, as DNA: TGTGCCAGCAGTTACCAGCTGATCACAGATACGCAGTATTTT. The rearrangement links TRBV6-5 to TRBJ2-3; D remains ambiguous. Per germline, CDR1 MNHEY and CDR2 SVGAGI. Trimming removed 2 bases at V and 2 bases at J, with 8 bases between. CDR3 length: 14 residues.

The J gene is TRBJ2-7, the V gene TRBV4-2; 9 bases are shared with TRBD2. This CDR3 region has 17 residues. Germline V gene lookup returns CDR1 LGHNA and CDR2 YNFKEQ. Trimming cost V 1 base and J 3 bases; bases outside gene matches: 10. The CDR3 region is CASSQVASGGPNYEQYF. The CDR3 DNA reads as TGTGCCAGCAGCCAAGTGGCCAGCGGGGGGCCCAACTACGAGCAGTACTTC.

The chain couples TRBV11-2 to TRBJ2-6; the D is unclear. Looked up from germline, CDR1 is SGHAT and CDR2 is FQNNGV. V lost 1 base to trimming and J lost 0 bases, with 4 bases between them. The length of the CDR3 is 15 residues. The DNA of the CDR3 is TGTGCCAGCAGCTTAGGTCGCTCTGGGGCCAACGTCCTGACTTTC. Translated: CASSLGRSGANVLTF. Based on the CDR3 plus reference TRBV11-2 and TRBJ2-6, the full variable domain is EAGVAQSPRYKIIEKRQSVAFWCNPISGHATLYWYQQILGQGPKLLIQFQNNGVVDDSQLPKDRFSAERLKGVDSTLKIQPAKLEDSAVYLCASSLGRSGANVLTFGAGSRLTVL.

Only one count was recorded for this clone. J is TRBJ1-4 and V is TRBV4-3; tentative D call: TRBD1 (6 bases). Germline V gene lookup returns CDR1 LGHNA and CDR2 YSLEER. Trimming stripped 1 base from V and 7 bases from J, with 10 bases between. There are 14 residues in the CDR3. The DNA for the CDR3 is TGCGCCAGCAGCCAAGGGGGGGCGCTTGAAAAACTGTTTTTT. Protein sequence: CASSQGGALEKLFF.

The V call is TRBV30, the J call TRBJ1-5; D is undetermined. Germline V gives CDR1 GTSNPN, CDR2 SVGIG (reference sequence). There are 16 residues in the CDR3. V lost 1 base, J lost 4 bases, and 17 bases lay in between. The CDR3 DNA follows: TGTGCCTGGAGTGAAGGTCCACGGGCGAGGAATCAGCCCCAGCATTTT. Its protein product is CAWSEGPRARNQPQHF.

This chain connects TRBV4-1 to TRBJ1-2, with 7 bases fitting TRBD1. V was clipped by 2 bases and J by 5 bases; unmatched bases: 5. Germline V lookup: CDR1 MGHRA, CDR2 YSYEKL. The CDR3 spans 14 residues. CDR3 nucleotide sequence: TGCGCCAGCAGCCAACCGGGACAGAAATATGGCTACACCTTC. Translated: CASSQPGQKYGYTF.

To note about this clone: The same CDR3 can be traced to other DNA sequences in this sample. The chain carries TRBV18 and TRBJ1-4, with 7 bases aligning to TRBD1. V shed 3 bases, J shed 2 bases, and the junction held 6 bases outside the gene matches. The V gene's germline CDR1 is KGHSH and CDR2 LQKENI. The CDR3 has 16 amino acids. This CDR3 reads CASSPRQGGTNEKLFF. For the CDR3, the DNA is TGTGCCAGCTCACCCCGGCAGGGGGGGACTAATGAAAAACTGTTTTTT.

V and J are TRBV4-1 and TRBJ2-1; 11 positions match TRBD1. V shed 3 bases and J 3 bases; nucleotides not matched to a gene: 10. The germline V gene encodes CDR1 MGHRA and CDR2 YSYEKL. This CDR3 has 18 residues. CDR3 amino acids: CASSHPRDRGNGYNEQFF. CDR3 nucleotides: TGCGCCAGCAGCCATCCTCGGGACAGGGGGAACGGCTACAATGAGCAGTTCTTC.

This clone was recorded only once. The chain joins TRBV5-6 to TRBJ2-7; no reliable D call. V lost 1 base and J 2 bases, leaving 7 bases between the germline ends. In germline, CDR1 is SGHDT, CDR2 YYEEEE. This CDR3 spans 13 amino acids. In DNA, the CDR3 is TGTGCCAGCAGCTTGTCGGTACCCTACGAGCAGTACTTC. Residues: CASSLSVPYEQYF.

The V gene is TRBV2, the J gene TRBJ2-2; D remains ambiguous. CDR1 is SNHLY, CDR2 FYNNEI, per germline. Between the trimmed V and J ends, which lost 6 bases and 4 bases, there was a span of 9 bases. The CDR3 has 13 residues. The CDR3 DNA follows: TGTGCCAGCAGGGGTCCTTTCACCGGGGAGCTGTTTTTT. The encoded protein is CASRGPFTGELFF.

The CDR3 sequence: CAISSVADNQPQHF. The CDR3 region has the DNA TGTGCCATCAGTTCTGTGGCGGATAATCAGCCCCAGCATTTT. The rearrangement uses TRBV10-3 and TRBJ1-5, with no clear D. The V and J ends lost 5 bases and 4 bases respectively, with 12 bases between them. Germline assignment: CDR1 ENHRY and CDR2 SYGVKD. CDR3 length equals 14 residues.

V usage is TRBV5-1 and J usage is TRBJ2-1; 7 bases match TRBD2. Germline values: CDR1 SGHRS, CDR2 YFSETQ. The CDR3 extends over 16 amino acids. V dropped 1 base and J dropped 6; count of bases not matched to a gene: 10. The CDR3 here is CASSLLAGRFGNEQFF. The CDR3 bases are TGCGCCAGCAGCTTGTTGGCCGGGAGGTTCGGCAATGAGCAGTTCTTC.

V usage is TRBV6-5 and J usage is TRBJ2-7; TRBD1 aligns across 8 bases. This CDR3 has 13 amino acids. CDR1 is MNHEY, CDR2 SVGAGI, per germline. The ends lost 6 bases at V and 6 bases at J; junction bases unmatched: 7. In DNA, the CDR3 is TGTGCCAGCAGCACGAGTGACAGGGGCGAGCAGTACTTC. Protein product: CASSTSDRGEQYF.

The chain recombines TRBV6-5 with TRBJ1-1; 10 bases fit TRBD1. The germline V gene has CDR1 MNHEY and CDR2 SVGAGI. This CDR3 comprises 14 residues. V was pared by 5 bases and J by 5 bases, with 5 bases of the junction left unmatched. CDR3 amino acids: CASSVTGGRTEAFF. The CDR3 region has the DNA TGTGCCAGCAGTGTGACAGGGGGCAGGACTGAAGCTTTCTTT.

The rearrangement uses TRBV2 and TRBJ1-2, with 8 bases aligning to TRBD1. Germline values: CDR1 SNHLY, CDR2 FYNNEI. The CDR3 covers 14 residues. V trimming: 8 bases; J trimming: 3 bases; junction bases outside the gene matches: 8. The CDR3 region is CASWTGPTYYGYTF. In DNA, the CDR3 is TGTGCCAGCTGGACAGGGCCTACCTACTATGGCTACACCTTC. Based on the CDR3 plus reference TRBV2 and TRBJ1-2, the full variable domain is EPEVTQTPSHQVTQMGQEVILRCVPISNHLYFYWYRQILGQKVEFLVSFYNNEISEKSEIFDDQFSVERPDGSNFTLKIRSTKLEDSAMYFCASWTGPTYYGYTFGSGTRLTVV.

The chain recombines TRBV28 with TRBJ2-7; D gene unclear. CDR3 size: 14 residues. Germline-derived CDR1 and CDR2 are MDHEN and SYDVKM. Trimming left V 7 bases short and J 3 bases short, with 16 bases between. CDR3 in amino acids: CASTPAGRNYEQYF. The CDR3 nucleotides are TGTGCCAGCACCCCGGCCGGCCGCAACTACGAGCAGTACTTC.

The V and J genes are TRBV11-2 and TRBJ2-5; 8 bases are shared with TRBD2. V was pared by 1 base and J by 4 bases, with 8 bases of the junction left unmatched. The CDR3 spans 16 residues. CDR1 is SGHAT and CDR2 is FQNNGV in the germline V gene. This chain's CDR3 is CASSLVQRGWGETQYF. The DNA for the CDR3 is TGTGCCAGCAGCTTAGTCCAGCGGGGGTGGGGAGAGACCCAGTACTTC.

The CDR3 DNA reads TGCAGCGTTGAAAAAAGTGGGGGGTACAATGAGCAGTTCTTC. It codes for CSVEKSGGYNEQFF. The V gene is TRBV29-1, the J gene TRBJ2-1; a weak D match, TRBD2 (6 bases). The V gene lost 2 bases and the J gene lost 4 bases, with 12 bases spanning the gap. This CDR3 has 14 amino acids. Germline V gene lookup returns CDR1 SQVTM and CDR2 ANQGSEA.

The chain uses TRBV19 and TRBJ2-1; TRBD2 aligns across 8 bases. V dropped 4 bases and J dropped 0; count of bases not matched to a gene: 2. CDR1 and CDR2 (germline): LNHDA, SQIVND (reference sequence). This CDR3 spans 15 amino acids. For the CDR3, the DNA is TGTGCCAGTAGTAAAAGCGGGAGCTCCTACAATGAGCAGTTCTTC. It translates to CASSKSGSSYNEQFF.

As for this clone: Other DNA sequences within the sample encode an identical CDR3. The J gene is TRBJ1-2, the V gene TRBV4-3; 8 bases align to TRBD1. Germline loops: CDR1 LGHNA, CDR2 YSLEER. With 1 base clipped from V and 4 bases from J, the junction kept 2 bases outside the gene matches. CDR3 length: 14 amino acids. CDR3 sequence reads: CASSQAGTGYGYTF. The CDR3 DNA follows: TGCGCCAGCAGCCAAGCCGGGACAGGCTATGGCTACACCTTC.

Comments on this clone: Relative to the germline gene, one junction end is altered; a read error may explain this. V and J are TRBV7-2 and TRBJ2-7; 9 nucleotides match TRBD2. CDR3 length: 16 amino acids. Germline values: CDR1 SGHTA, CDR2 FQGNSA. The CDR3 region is CASSLGALGGRGRIDF. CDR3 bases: TGTGCCAGCAGCTTAGGGGCACTAGGCGGGAGGGGGCGTATAGACTTC.